The entry below describes one TCR beta chain. The antigen is not known. Produced via immunoSEQ multiplex PCR; TCRdb's table is partial and in-frame only. The sample records some 630,000 clones, approximately 96% being singletons. It was CD45RO-negative cells, positively selected for CCR7, that made up naive CD8 cells, with terminally differentiated effector memory CD45RA+ cells excluded. The data were obtained in a study of shared clonotypes between healthy human individuals. Study-level findings and limits: Shared clonotypes across all four donors exceeded non-shared ones in generation probability. In four donors, around 4.8% of naive CD4 clonotypes appeared in common. Though the depth was large, rarefaction showed that sorted-subset sequencing was incomplete. Enrolling few donors narrowed the genetic and exposure-history diversity that was represented.

V trimming: 7 bases; J trimming: 1 base; junction bases outside the gene matches: 10. Germline lookup yields CDR1 MDHEN and CDR2 SYDVKM. The CDR3 is 16 residues long. The TCR comes from a woman aged 25 to 45 in good health. The sample comprised naive CD8+ T cells sorted from blood. The rearrangement uses TRBV28 and TRBJ1-5; the match to TRBD1 covers 7 bases. CDR3 residues: CASMTGFTRSNQPQHF. DNA for the CDR3: TGTGCCAGCATGACAGGGTTTACGCGGAGCAATCAGCCCCAGCATTTT.